This is a list of T cell receptor beta chains from one sample in a study of blood T cell repertoires in COVID-19. Assay used: immunoSEQ multiplex PCR; TCRdb lists only in-frame clones, some missing. The table records 200,000 to 250,000 clones, around four fifths of them present only once. The sample comprised peripheral blood. Receptors were obtained from a man younger than 40 with active or convalescent COVID-19. Both conserved end residues are part of each CDR3. The D gene is left open where the match is weak. Part of the rows lack a size; the others show once, few, many or a class for expanded clones.

J gene,D gene,V gene,clone size,CDR3 DNA,CDR3 protein
TRBJ1-3,NA,TRBV5-1,NA,TGCGCCAGCGCAGACTTCTCTGGAAACACCATATATTTT,CASADFSGNTIYF
TRBJ2-5,NA,TRBV5-1,NA,TGCGCCAGCAGCTCGGGTGGTGGGGAGACCCAGTACTTC,CASSSGGGETQYF
TRBJ2-3,NA,TRBV19,NA,TGTGCCAGTAGGGGGGCCGGGTCCAAAAGTCGCCTTAGCACAGATACGCAGTATTTT,CASRGAGSKSRLSTDTQYF
TRBJ2-1,TRBD2,TRBV11-3,NA,TGTGCCAGCAGCTCCGGGACTAGCGGGACTAGGCAGTTCTTC,CASSSGTSGTRQFF
TRBJ1-2,NA,TRBV21-1,NA,TGTGCCAGCAGCAAAGTAGAGACAGGAGCCCCCTGGGGCTACACCTTC,CASSKVETGAPWGYTF
TRBJ1-5,NA,TRBV6-6,NA,TGTGCCAGCAGATTACCTGGACAGTTCAATCAGCCCCAGCATTTT,CASRLPGQFNQPQHF
TRBJ1-2,NA,TRBV4-3,NA,TGCGCCAGCAGCCAAGATTGGGGGGTAGTAGGCTACACCTTC,CASSQDWGVVGYTF
TRBJ1-1,TRBD1,TRBV7-9,few,TGTGCCAGCAGCTTAAGTAGGGGACAAGGACAGGATGAAGCTTTCTTT,CASSLSRGQGQDEAFF
TRBJ2-1,NA,TRBV2,NA,TGTGCCAGCAGTGCCAGGGCCCAGAGCTCCTACAATGAGCAGTTCTTC,CASSARAQSSYNEQFF
TRBJ1-2,TRBD1,TRBV6-5,NA,TGTGCCAGCAGCCGGACAGGGGGCTATGGCTACACCTTC,CASSRTGGYGYTF